This TCR beta chain comes out of a study of control samples from healthy donors and cancer patients (dated by TCRdb to the early 2020s). Notes on this clone: What this receptor recognizes is not known. Per-base qualities were not stored, and no clone one base away is much larger.

Library method: the immunoSEQ multiplex PCR assay. TCRdb took over this immuneACCESS table, retaining in-frame rearrangements with V and J assigned. Such tables are incomplete; in checked studies, under half of the missing clones stem from an unresolved V gene, and the remainder is unexplained. For this sample there are 150,000 or so clones; roughly 94% appear just once. In total, the top ten clones hold 11% to 15% of the sample. Taken from the germline V gene, the CDR1 and CDR2 loops are MGHRA and YSYEKL. The CDR3 starts with the cysteine, ends with the phenylalanine, and has 14 residues. Left in the record is the CDR3 DNA by itself, 42 bases read in frame from the first base. V gives up 6 bases and J gives up 2 bases, and the segment between their germline ends measures 14 bases.

Input material: PBMCs. The clonotype comes from a man between 60 and 75 years old with colorectal cancer. In this chain, TRBV4-1 is recombined with TRBJ2-7; the D segment could be TRBD1, given 6 matching bases. The nucleotide sequence reads as follows: TGCGCCAGCAGACTCGGGACATCAGCCTACGAGCAGTACTTC. Its protein product is CASRLGTSAYEQYF.